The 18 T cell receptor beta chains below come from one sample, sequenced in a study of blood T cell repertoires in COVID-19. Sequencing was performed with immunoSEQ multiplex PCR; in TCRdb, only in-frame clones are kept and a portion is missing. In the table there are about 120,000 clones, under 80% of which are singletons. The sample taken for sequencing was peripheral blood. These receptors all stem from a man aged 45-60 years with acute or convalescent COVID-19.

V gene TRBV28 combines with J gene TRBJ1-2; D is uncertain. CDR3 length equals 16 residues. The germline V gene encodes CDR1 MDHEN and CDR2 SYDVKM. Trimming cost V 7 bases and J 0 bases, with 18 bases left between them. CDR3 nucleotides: TGTGCCAGCACTCCTGGACTTAAAAACCCTAACTATGGCTACACCTTC. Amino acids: CASTPGLKNPNYGYTF.

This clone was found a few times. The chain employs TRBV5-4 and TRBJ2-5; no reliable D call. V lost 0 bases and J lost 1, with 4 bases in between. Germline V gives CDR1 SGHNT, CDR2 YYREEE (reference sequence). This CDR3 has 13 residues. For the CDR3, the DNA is TGTGCCAGCAGCTTGGACGGCCAAGAGACCCAGTACTTC. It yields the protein CASSLDGQETQYF.

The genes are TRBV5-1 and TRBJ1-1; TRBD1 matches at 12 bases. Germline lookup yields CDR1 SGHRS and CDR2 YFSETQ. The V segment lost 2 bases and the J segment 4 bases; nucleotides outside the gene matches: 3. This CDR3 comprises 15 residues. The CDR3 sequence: CASSFAGQGATEAFF. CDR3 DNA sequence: TGCGCCAGCAGCTTTGCGGGACAGGGGGCCACTGAAGCTTTCTTT.

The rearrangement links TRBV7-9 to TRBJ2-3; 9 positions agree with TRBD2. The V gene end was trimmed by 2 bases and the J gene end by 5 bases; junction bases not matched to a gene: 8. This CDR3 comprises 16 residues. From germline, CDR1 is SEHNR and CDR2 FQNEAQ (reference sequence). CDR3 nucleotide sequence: TGTGCCAGCAGCTTACGCCTAGCGGGACGGGGAGATACGCAGTATTTT. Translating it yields CASSLRLAGRGDTQYF.

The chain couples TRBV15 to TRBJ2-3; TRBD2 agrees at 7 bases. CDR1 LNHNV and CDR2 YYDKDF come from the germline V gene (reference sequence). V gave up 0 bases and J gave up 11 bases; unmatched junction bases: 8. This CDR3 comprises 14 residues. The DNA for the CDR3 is TGTGCCACCAGCAGAGAGCTAGCGGACTGGGGGCAGTATTTT. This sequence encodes CATSRELADWGQYF.

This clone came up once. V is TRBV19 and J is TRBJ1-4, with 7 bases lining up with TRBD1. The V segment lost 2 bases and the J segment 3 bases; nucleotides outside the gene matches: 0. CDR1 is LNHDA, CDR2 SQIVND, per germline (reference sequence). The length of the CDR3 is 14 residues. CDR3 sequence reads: CASSIQGANEKLFF. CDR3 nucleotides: TGTGCCAGTAGTATACAGGGGGCTAATGAAAAACTGTTTTTT.

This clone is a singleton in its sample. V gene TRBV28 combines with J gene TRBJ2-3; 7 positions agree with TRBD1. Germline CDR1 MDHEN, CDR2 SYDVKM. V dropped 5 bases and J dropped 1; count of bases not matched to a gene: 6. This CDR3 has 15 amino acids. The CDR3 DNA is TGTGCCAGCAGTACCCGACAGGGAGGCACAGATACGCAGTATTTT. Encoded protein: CASSTRQGGTDTQYF.

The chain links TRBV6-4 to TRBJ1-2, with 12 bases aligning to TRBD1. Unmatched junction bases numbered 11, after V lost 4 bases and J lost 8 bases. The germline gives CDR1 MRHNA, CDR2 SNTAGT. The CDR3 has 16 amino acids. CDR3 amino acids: CASSAGPGQGARGYTF. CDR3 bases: TGTGCCAGCAGTGCCGGACCGGGACAGGGGGCGAGAGGCTACACCTTC.

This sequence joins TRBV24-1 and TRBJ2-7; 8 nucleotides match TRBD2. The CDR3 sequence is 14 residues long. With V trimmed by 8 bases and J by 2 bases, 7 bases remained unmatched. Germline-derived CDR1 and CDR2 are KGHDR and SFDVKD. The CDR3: CATIRRGGAYEQYF. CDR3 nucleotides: TGTGCCACCATCCGACGGGGGGGGGCCTACGAGCAGTACTTC.

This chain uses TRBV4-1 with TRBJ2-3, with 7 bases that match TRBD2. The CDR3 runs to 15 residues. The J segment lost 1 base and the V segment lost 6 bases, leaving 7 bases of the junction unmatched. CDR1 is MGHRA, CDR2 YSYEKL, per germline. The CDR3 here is CASRLTSARTDTQYF. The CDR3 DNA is TGCGCCAGCAGGTTAACTAGCGCGCGCACAGATACGCAGTATTTT.

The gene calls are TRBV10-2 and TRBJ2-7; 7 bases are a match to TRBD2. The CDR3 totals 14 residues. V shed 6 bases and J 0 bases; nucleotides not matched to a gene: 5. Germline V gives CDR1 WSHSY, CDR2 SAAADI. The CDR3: CASRQRDDSYEQYF. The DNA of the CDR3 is TGCGCCAGCAGACAGCGGGACGACTCCTACGAGCAGTACTTC.

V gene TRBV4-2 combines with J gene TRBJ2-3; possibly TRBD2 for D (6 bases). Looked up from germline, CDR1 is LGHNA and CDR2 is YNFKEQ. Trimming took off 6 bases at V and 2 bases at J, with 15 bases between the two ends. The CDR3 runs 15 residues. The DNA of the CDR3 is TGTGCCAGCAGGGGTGGTAGCGGAAACACAGATACGCAGTATTTT. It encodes CASRGGSGNTDTQYF.

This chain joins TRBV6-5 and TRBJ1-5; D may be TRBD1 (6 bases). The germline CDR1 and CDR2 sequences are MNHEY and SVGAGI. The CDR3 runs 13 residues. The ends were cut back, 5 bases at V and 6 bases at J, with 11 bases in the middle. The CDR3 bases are TGTGCCAGCAGTCCCTTCAGGGGTCAGCCCCAGCATTTT. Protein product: CASSPFRGQPQHF.

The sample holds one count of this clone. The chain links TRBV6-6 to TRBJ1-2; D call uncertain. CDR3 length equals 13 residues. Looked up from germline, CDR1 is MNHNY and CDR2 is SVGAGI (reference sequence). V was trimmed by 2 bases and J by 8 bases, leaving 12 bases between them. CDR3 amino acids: CASSYGDSMGYTF. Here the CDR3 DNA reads TGTGCCAGCAGTTACGGCGACTCTATGGGCTACACCTTC.

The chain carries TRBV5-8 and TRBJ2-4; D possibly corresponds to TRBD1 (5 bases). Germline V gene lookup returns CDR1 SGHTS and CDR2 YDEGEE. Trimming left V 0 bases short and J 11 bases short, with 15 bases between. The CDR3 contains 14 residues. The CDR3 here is CASSLDSLGPFQYF. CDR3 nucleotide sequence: TGTGCCAGCAGCTTGGACAGCCTGGGGCCCTTTCAGTACTTC.

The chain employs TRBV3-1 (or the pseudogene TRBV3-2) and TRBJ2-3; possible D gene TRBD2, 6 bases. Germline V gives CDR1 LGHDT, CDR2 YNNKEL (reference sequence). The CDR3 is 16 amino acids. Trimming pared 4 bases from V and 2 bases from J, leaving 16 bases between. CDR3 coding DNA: TGTGCCAGCAGCCGGGACCTGGGGGGTCCCACAGATACGCAGTATTTT. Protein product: CASSRDLGGPTDTQYF.

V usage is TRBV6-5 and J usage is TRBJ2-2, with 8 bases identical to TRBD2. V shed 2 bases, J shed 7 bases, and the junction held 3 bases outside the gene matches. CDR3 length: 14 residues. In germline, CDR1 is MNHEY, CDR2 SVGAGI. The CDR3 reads CASSYSGGFGELFF. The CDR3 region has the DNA TGTGCCAGCAGTTACAGCGGGGGTTTCGGGGAGCTGTTTTTT.

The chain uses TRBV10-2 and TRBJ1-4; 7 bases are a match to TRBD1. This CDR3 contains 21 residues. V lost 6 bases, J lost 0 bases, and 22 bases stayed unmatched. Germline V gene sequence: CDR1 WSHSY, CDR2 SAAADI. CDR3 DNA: TGCGCCAGCAGCGTACAACCGGGACAGTACCTTGAGCCTGCAACTAATGAAAAACTGTTTTTT. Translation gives CASSVQPGQYLEPATNEKLFF.